This T cell receptor beta chain was profiled in a study of CD8 T cells in Susac syndrome (dated by TCRdb to the late 2010s). About the study as a whole: Of the Susac syndrome patients who were sequenced, five or six had clinically active disease and roughly eight were in clinical remission. At blood withdrawal, Susac syndrome patients were therapy-naive, treated with corticosteroids (with IVIg additionally given to some), or treated with IVIg alone. The study used repertoire sequencing to test whether antigen drove CD8+ T cell activation and differentiation in Susac syndrome.

Peripheral blood CD8+ and CD4+ T cells from healthy donors, Susac syndrome patients and multiple sclerosis patients were profiled by high-throughput TCR beta sequencing. Recently defined diagnostic criteria for definite or probable disease were met by the Susac syndrome patients. Bulk CD8+ and CD4+ T cells were purified magnetically by negative isolation, whereas CD8+ TEMRA cells were enriched by FACS. Blood was collected in EDTA tubes and processed within 24 hours, with PBMCs isolated through density gradient centrifugation. PBMCs destined for TCR sequencing were cryopreserved in liquid nitrogen and later thawed in a 37 °C water bath. Purity of sorted or isolated CD4+, CD8+ and CD8+ TEMRA cells was at least 90%. V drops 2 bases and J drops 4 bases, leaving 13 bases in between. The CDR3 runs 15 residues from the cysteine to the phenylalanine. Just the 45-base CDR3 DNA is kept, in frame starting at base 1. CDR1 and CDR2, per the germline V gene, are SGHTA and FQGNSA.

Overall study outcomes, separate from this receptor: The CD4+ T cell repertoire of patients with Susac syndrome showed no detectable clonal expansion. The number of individuals in the TCR sequencing and HLA analysis was acknowledged as relatively small.

In regard to this clonotype: Its antigen remains undetermined. No much larger clonotype is one base removed from it; base qualities were not supplied.

RNA was extracted using the RNeasy kit, and roughly 0.5 to 1 microgram was reverse transcribed with random hexamers. The immunoSEQ multiplex PCR assay, covering 54 Vbeta and 13 Jbeta segments, was used to amplify TCR beta CDR3 regions. Bias from PCR amplification was corrected by using a synthetic template baseline for primer optimization and for computational correction. The source study handled its data this way. Reads were assigned to V, D and J genes according to IMGT and analyzed in immunoSEQ Analyzer, with only productive sequences retained. To calculate clonality, Shannon entropy was normalized by log2 of the number of productive unique sequences and then subtracted from one. For each patient and control, public and private clones were evaluated among the 100 most prevalent clones. Clones were defined as Susac-specific when absent from the healthy and MS cohorts, from about a thousand published viral clones and from other ImmuneACCESS disease sequences. TCRdb's own reprocessing of the public reads used fastp at Q25 and MiXCR and kept productive beta chains. Every CDR3 protein is listed once, alongside the most common genes and DNA of its rows. In this record, the V and J calls reflect TCRdb's handling and not the investigators' own analysis. A total of over 120,000 distinct CDR3 sequences appear in this sample, about 95% of them only once. The ten most abundant clones make up more than 0.14% of the sample.

The chain is made from TRBV7-2 and TRBJ2-3; TRBD1 is a possible D gene, resting on 5 matching bases. The TCR originated in a human donor with Susac syndrome. Material: CD4+ T cells from PBMCs. The CDR3 amino acid sequence is: CASSLLDSKSDTQYF. The nucleotide sequence reads as follows: TGTGCCAGCAGCTTACTTGACAGCAAATCAGATACGCAGTATTTT.